Listed here are 10 T cell receptor beta chains from one sample, sequenced in a study of OX40 agonist ivuxolimab in advanced cancers. Some clones are missing from TCRdb's copy, which holds only in-frame ones; the method was immunoSEQ multiplex PCR. The sample consists of 60,000 to 75,000 clones, 90% to 95% of them appearing once. Sample: CD4+ or CD8+ T cells sorted from blood, taken in a trial of the OX40 agonist ivuxolimab. Receptors were obtained from an adult with an advanced solid tumor such as melanoma, head and neck, liver or kidney cancer.

The genes are TRBV10-1 and TRBJ1-4; a possible D gene is TRBD1 (5 bases). This CDR3 has 15 amino acids. From germline, CDR1 is WNHNN and CDR2 SYGVQD (reference sequence). The CDR3 is CDRPPRGRVNEKLFF. In DNA, the CDR3 is TGCGACAGGCCCCCCCGGGGCCGTGTTAATGAAAAACTGTTTTTT.

The chain joins TRBV7-2 to TRBJ2-5; D gene unclear. Trimming cost V 1 base and J 5 bases, with 14 bases left between them. This CDR3 spans 15 amino acids. CDR1 SGHTA and CDR2 FQGNSA come from the germline V gene. CDR3 in DNA: TGTGCCAGCAGCTTAGTTCAGCGTGCTGTGGAGACCCAGTACTTC. Translated: CASSLVQRAVETQYF.

This clone was seen just once. The rearrangement joins TRBV4-1 to TRBJ2-1, with 8 positions matching TRBD2. The CDR3 contains 17 residues. The V gene end was trimmed by 1 base and the J gene end by 4 bases; junction bases not matched to a gene: 9. Germline V gene lookup returns CDR1 MGHRA and CDR2 YSYEKL. The CDR3 is CASSQVLGLEGYNEQFF. The CDR3 region has the DNA TGCGCCAGCAGCCAAGTCCTGGGACTAGAGGGTTACAATGAGCAGTTCTTC.

The rearrangement links TRBV6-5 to TRBJ2-1, with D possibly TRBD1 on 6 matching bases. Trimming left V 10 bases short and J 10 bases short, with 14 bases between. CDR1 and CDR2 (germline): MNHEY, SVGAGI. The CDR3 spans 11 residues. The CDR3 DNA reads as TGTGCCACCGACAGGTTCGCCGAGCAGTTCTTC. Amino acids: CATDRFAEQFF.

J is TRBJ2-3 and V is TRBV7-9; 9 bases map to TRBD2. Losses at the gene ends were 6 bases for V and 0 bases for J; bases not matched to a gene: 13. Germline V lookup: CDR1 SEHNR, CDR2 FQNEAQ (reference sequence). The CDR3 loop spans 18 amino acids. CDR3 in amino acids: CASRPTISGSGSTDTQYF. The CDR3 region has the DNA TGTGCCAGCAGGCCTACCATTAGCGGGAGTGGCAGCACAGATACGCAGTATTTT.

There are a few counts of this clone. The V gene is TRBV15, the J gene TRBJ1-1; D uncertain. Trimming cost V 4 bases and J 2 bases, with 8 bases left between them. Germline CDR1 reads LNHNV; CDR2 reads YYDKDF (reference sequence). The CDR3 is 13 amino acids. CDR3 nucleotide sequence: TGTGCCACCAGCACTGGACTCAACACTGAAGCTTTCTTT. Its protein product is CATSTGLNTEAFF.

The V and J genes are TRBV11-3 and TRBJ1-5, with D perhaps matching TRBD1 (5 bases). Germline lookup yields CDR1 SGHNT and CDR2 YENEEA. Trimming stripped 1 base from V and 0 bases from J, with 13 bases between. CDR3 length equals 17 residues. The CDR3 region has the DNA TGTGCCAGCAGCTTAGGGGGTGGGGCGATTAGCAATCAGCCCCAGCATTTT. This translates into CASSLGGGAISNQPQHF.

V gene TRBV19 combines with J gene TRBJ1-1, with D possibly TRBD1 on 5 matching bases. Trimming pared 10 bases from V and 4 bases from J, leaving 13 bases between. Germline assignment: CDR1 LNHDA and CDR2 SQIVND (reference sequence). The CDR3 is made up of 12 amino acids. Written as DNA, the CDR3 is TGTGCCACTAGGGGAGGGACCACTGAAGCTTTCTTT. Protein sequence: CATRGGTTEAFF.

This sequence joins TRBV7-9 and TRBJ2-3; D is perhaps TRBD2 (5 bases). Germline CDR1 is SEHNR and CDR2 is FQNEAQ (reference sequence). The length of the CDR3 is 16 residues. The V end was cut by 1 base, the J end by 0 bases, with 11 bases between. CDR3 DNA sequence: TGTGCCAGCAGCTTAGGACTATTAACTAGCACAGATACGCAGTATTTT. Its translation is CASSLGLLTSTDTQYF.

The J gene is TRBJ2-1, the V gene TRBV7-9; 13 positions agree with TRBD2. Germline V gene sequence: CDR1 SEHNR, CDR2 FQNEAQ (reference sequence). CDR3 length: 17 amino acids. V was clipped by 5 bases and J by 7 bases; unmatched bases: 11. CDR3 nucleotide sequence: TGTGCCAGCAGCCAGGGACTAGCGGGGCCCCATTGGAATGAGCAGTTCTTC. Amino acids: CASSQGLAGPHWNEQFF.